Below, 29 T cell receptor beta chains from the same sample are listed, as sequenced in a study of T cell responses to AZD1222 COVID-19 vaccine. Data came from immunoSEQ multiplex PCR; TCRdb stores just in-frame clones and leaves some out. This sample yields about 120,000 clones, of which over 90% are seen a single time; roughly 3.1% belongs to the top ten. The starting material was peripheral blood, obtained 28 days after the second AZD1222 dose. The origin of the receptors is an adult who received the AZD1222 COVID-19 vaccine.

This chain joins TRBV6-4 and TRBJ1-1, with TRBD1 matching 7 bases. Trimming cost V 8 bases and J 4 bases; bases outside gene matches: 10. CDR3 size: 14 residues. From germline, CDR1 is MRHNA and CDR2 SNTAGT. CDR3 protein: CASSADRDSTEAFF. The CDR3 DNA follows: TGTGCCAGCTCTGCCGACAGGGATAGCACTGAAGCTTTCTTT.

V is TRBV15 and J is TRBJ2-7; D remains unclear. Looked up from germline, CDR1 is LNHNV and CDR2 is YYDKDF (reference sequence). CDR3 length: 14 residues. V lost 0 bases to trimming and J lost 0 bases, with 6 bases between them. The CDR3 coding sequence is TGTGCCACCAGCAGAGACAGGACCTCCTACGAGCAGTACTTC. It is translated as CATSRDRTSYEQYF. The full variable domain, with the rest looked up from reference TRBV15 and TRBJ2-7, is DAMVIQNPRYQVTQFGKPVTLSCSQTLNHNVMYWYQQKSSQAPKLLFHYYDKDFNNEADTPDNFQSRRPNTSFCFLDIRSPGLGDTAMYLCATSRDRTSYEQYFGPGTRLTVT.

The CDR3 region is CASNPHGTGSYNEQFF. CDR3 nucleotides: TGTGCCAGCAATCCACACGGGACAGGCTCCTACAATGAGCAGTTCTTC. The chain has TRBV2 and TRBJ2-1, with 8 bases that match TRBD1. The CDR3 length is 16 residues. CDR1 and CDR2 (germline): SNHLY, FYNNEI. Trimming cost V 7 bases and J 0 bases; bases outside gene matches: 8.

The rearrangement links TRBV5-3 to TRBJ1-2, with no clear D. TRBV5-3 is flagged as an ORF with uncertain function. V was shortened by 1 base and J by 4 bases, with 20 bases between the two germline ends. The CDR3 consists of 17 residues. The CDR3 here is CARSLFQAPGSGYGYTF. In DNA form, the CDR3 reads TGTGCCAGAAGCTTGTTTCAGGCCCCCGGTAGTGGCTATGGCTACACCTTC.

With respect to this clone: The sample carries other DNA sequences with the same CDR3. CDR3: CASSLSGYGYTF. The DNA of the CDR3 is TGTGCCAGCAGCTTATCGGGCTATGGCTACACCTTC. The rearrangement uses TRBV11-1 and TRBJ1-2; D unclear. Germline values: CDR1 SGHAT, CDR2 FQDESV (reference sequence). V lost 2 bases to trimming and J lost 4 bases, with 5 bases between them. This CDR3 spans 12 amino acids.

V gene TRBV14 combines with J gene TRBJ1-2, with D possibly being TRBD1 (6 bases). Germline CDR1 and CDR2: SGHDN and FVKESK. V lost 2 bases and J 8 bases, leaving 18 bases between the germline ends. The CDR3 covers 15 residues. CDR3 sequence (DNA): TGTGCCAGCAGCCAATCCCTCACGGGGGCGGGAGGCTACACCTTC. As protein: CASSQSLTGAGGYTF.

The chain is built from TRBV11-2 and TRBJ1-6; D is perhaps TRBD1 (6 bases). Per germline, CDR1 SGHAT and CDR2 FQNNGV. The V gene lost 5 bases and the J gene lost 0 bases, with 14 bases spanning the gap. This CDR3 comprises 17 residues. DNA for the CDR3: TGTGCCAGCAGCCTTCTCAGGGGTAGCTCCTATAATTCACCCCTCCACTTT. Protein sequence: CASSLLRGSSYNSPLHF.

This clone appeared once. In DNA form, the CDR3 reads TGTGCCAGCAGCGTAGGCATCCCACGATCGACCAGCCTGAACTATGGCTACACCTTC. Residues: CASSVGIPRSTSLNYGYTF. The V and J genes are TRBV9 and TRBJ1-2, with D hard to call. The germline CDR1 and CDR2 sequences are SGDLS and YYNGEE. CDR3 size: 19 residues. V was cut by 0 bases and J by 2 bases, with 23 bases left in between.

The chain links TRBV6-5 to TRBJ1-5, with TRBD1 matching over 8 bases. The germline V gene encodes CDR1 MNHEY and CDR2 SVGAGI. J was trimmed by 4 bases and V by 6 bases; bases with no gene match: 5. The CDR3 totals 14 residues. The CDR3 coding sequence is TGTGCCAGCAGCCCGGGACAGGCTAATCAGCCCCAGCATTTT. Amino acid sequence: CASSPGQANQPQHF.

This sequence joins TRBV6-1 and TRBJ1-2, with D unresolved. The germline V gene encodes CDR1 MNHNS and CDR2 SASEGT. This CDR3 contains 13 residues. Trimming left V 5 bases short and J 6 bases short, with 13 bases between. The CDR3 protein is CASSYGTYDGYTF. CDR3 DNA sequence: TGTGCCAGCAGTTATGGCACCTATGATGGCTACACCTTC.

The chain carries TRBV6-6 and TRBJ2-7; 8 bases are a match to TRBD2. V shed 4 bases, J shed 3 bases, and the junction held 11 bases outside the gene matches. Germline V gene data show CDR1 as MNHNY and CDR2 as SVGAGI (reference sequence). The CDR3 consists of 16 residues. CDR3 in DNA: TGTGCCAGCAGTTTCACCGGGGGGGAGGGCCGCTACGAGCAGTACTTC. It specifies CASSFTGGEGRYEQYF.

This sequence joins TRBV6-5 and TRBJ2-2; no clear D gene. The V end was cut by 2 bases, the J end by 3 bases, with 13 bases between. The germline V gene has CDR1 MNHEY and CDR2 SVGAGI. The CDR3 is 16 amino acids. CDR3 sequence reads: CASSYGSLRYTGELFF. The CDR3 bases are TGTGCCAGCAGTTACGGATCACTACGGTACACCGGGGAGCTGTTTTTT.

The rearrangement uses TRBV18 and TRBJ2-5; a possible D gene is TRBD2 (5 bases). The V and J ends lost 2 bases and 5 bases respectively, with 12 bases between them. CDR1 KGHSH and CDR2 LQKENI come from the germline V gene. The CDR3 consists of 14 residues. The CDR3, as DNA: TGTGCCAGCTCACCAAGGGAGCTAATGGAGACCCAGTACTTC. Its protein product is CASSPRELMETQYF.

The chain carries TRBV20-1 and TRBJ1-1, with D unclear. The germline V and J ends were trimmed by 3 bases and 7 bases, with 15 bases remaining between them. Germline V gene sequence: CDR1 DFQATT, CDR2 SNEGSKA (reference sequence). This CDR3 is built from 13 residues. The CDR3 DNA reads as TGCAGTGCTAGTCTTTCTCGCGACCTTGAAGCTTTCTTT. It codes for CSASLSRDLEAFF.

The chain combines TRBV12-3 or TRBV12-4 with TRBJ1-3; D perhaps matches TRBD1 (5 bases). The CDR3 covers 12 residues. Between the trimmed V and J ends, which lost 3 bases and 15 bases, there was a span of 15 bases. CDR3 sequence: CASSFEGWKEYF. Here the CDR3 DNA reads TGTGCCAGCAGTTTCGAGGGGTGGAAAGAATATTTT.

This chain connects TRBV7-9 to TRBJ2-6; possibly TRBD1 or TRBD2 for D (5 bases each). V lost 5 bases and J lost 4, with 18 bases in between. This CDR3 has 17 residues. CDR1 and CDR2 from the germline V gene are SEHNR and FQNEAQ (reference sequence). The CDR3 DNA sequence: TGTGCCAGCAGCCCCGCCTCCCAGGGAGCCGGGGCCAACGTCCTGACTTTC. Translated: CASSPASQGAGANVLTF.

A single count supports this clone. The V gene is TRBV12-3 or TRBV12-4, the J gene TRBJ2-6; D is unclear. Trimming pared 6 bases from V and 3 bases from J, leaving 3 bases between. The length of the CDR3 is 12 residues. This CDR3 reads CASRYGANVLTF. Written as DNA, the CDR3 is TGTGCCAGCAGGTATGGGGCCAACGTCCTGACTTTC.

The chain is built from TRBV25-1 and TRBJ2-6; tentatively, D is TRBD1 (6 bases). The ends were cut back, 4 bases at V and 2 bases at J, with 9 bases in the middle. The CDR3 spans 15 residues. Per germline, CDR1 MGHDK and CDR2 SYGVNS. DNA for the CDR3: TGTGCCAGCAGTGTTGCAGGGGCTGGGGCCAACGTCCTGACTTTC. Protein sequence: CASSVAGAGANVLTF. The full variable domain, completed using reference TRBV25-1 and TRBJ2-6, is EADIYQTPRYLVIGTGKKITLECSQTMGHDKMYWYQQDPGMELHLIHYSYGVNSTEKGDLSSESTVSRIRTEHFPLTLESARPSHTSQYLCASSVAGAGANVLTFGAGSRLTVL.

Only a few counts were recorded for this clone. The chain combines TRBV3-1 (or the pseudogene TRBV3-2) with TRBJ1-5, with D uncertain. This CDR3 comprises 14 residues. Germline V gene data show CDR1 as LGHDT and CDR2 as YNNKEL (reference sequence). With 1 base removed from V and 9 bases from J, the gap between germline ends came to 13 bases. DNA of the CDR3: TGTGCCAGCAGCCAAGCTTCGGGCAGAGCGCCCCAGCATTTT. Translating gives CASSQASGRAPQHF.

The gene calls are TRBV6-5 and TRBJ1-2; D gene unclear. Trimming shortened V by 5 bases and J by 7 bases, and 20 bases separated the two germline ends. Germline CDR1 and CDR2: MNHEY and SVGAGI. The CDR3 is 15 amino acids. The CDR3 reads CASSHQPNTAPGYTF. The CDR3, as DNA: TGTGCCAGCAGTCACCAACCCAACACGGCTCCTGGCTACACCTTC.

The chain couples TRBV3-1 (or the pseudogene TRBV3-2) to TRBJ1-1; no reliable D call. Germline V gene lookup returns CDR1 LGHDT and CDR2 YNNKEL (reference sequence). This CDR3 has 18 residues. V was shortened by 1 base and J by 0 bases, with 18 bases between the two germline ends. The CDR3, as DNA: TGTGCCAGCAGCCAAGTCTTGGCCGCTCCGGGAATGAACACTGAAGCTTTCTTT. Protein: CASSQVLAAPGMNTEAFF.

The chain is built from TRBV6-1 and TRBJ2-7, with 7 bases identical to TRBD2. Germline CDR1 MNHNS, CDR2 SASEGT. The CDR3 totals 16 residues. After removal of 1 base from V and 7 bases from J, the junction contained 13 bases not matched to a gene. The CDR3 sequence: CASSEEWTFAGGEQYF. As DNA, the CDR3 is TGTGCCAGCAGTGAAGAGTGGACTTTCGCCGGGGGGGAGCAGTACTTC.

The chain has TRBV3-1 (or the pseudogene TRBV3-2) and TRBJ2-7, with 9 bases identical to TRBD2. In germline, CDR1 is LGHDT, CDR2 YNNKEL (reference sequence). The J segment lost 3 bases and the V segment lost 1 base, leaving 7 bases of the junction unmatched. The CDR3 extends over 16 amino acids. The CDR3 reads CASSQAPSGRFYEQYF. In DNA form, the CDR3 reads TGTGCCAGCAGCCAAGCCCCCAGCGGGAGGTTCTACGAGCAGTACTTC.

This clone occurred a few times. This chain links TRBV6-5 with TRBJ1-2, with D possibly TRBD1 on 6 matching bases. V was trimmed by 6 bases and J by 7 bases, leaving 18 bases between them. The CDR3 contains 14 residues. The V gene's germline CDR1 is MNHEY and CDR2 SVGAGI. The CDR3 loop reads CASSPQGPSGGYTF. DNA for the CDR3: TGTGCCAGCAGCCCACAGGGCCCCTCGGGTGGCTACACCTTC.

This chain joins TRBV5-6 and TRBJ1-2; no definite D call. The CDR3 spans 11 residues. Germline CDR1 is SGHDT and CDR2 is YYEEEE. V lost 0 bases to trimming and J lost 8 bases, with 5 bases between them. The CDR3 protein is CASSLDDGYTF. Here the CDR3 DNA reads TGTGCCAGCAGCTTGGACGACGGCTACACCTTC.

The chain uses TRBV15 and TRBJ1-1; D call uncertain. In germline, CDR1 is LNHNV, CDR2 YYDKDF (reference sequence). Trimming removed 1 base from V and 0 bases from J, with 6 bases in between. CDR3 length: 14 amino acids. The CDR3 sequence is CATSRAQLNTEAFF. The DNA of the CDR3 is TGTGCCACCAGCAGAGCGCAACTGAACACTGAAGCTTTCTTT.

The rearrangement links TRBV5-1 to TRBJ2-1, with no clear D. This CDR3 spans 15 amino acids. Trimming pared 3 bases from V and 0 bases from J, leaving 10 bases between. Germline V gene data show CDR1 as SGHRS and CDR2 as YFSETQ. This CDR3 is CASSSPWSSYNEQFF. In DNA, the CDR3 is TGCGCCAGCAGCTCGCCCTGGAGCTCCTACAATGAGCAGTTCTTC.

The V gene is TRBV29-1, the J gene TRBJ1-1; TRBD1 agrees at 10 bases. Germline CDR1 and CDR2: SQVTM and ANQGSEA. The length of the CDR3 is 13 residues. J lost 3 bases, V lost 7 bases, and 5 bases had no gene match. The CDR3 nucleotides read TGCAGCGCCTGGGACAGGGGAGACACTGAAGCTTTCTTT. As protein: CSAWDRGDTEAFF.

The chain uses TRBV10-3 and TRBJ2-1; D tentatively reads TRBD1 or TRBD2 (5 bases each). V was shortened by 3 bases and J by 7 bases, with 16 bases between the two germline ends. Germline values: CDR1 ENHRY, CDR2 SYGVKD. CDR3 length equals 15 residues. The CDR3 region is CAISDYTTEGNEQFF. The CDR3 coding sequence is TGTGCCATCAGTGACTATACCACCGAGGGGAATGAGCAGTTCTTC.